This T cell receptor beta chain was documented in a study of blood T cell repertoires in COVID-19. Looking at the study overall: Specimens from acute and convalescent COVID-19 originated in the United States, Italy and Spain. Nucleic acid was either cDNA or gDNA, and it came from T cells, B-cell-depleted T cells, or PBMCs.

As originally analysed: Amplification with reference gene primers provided the estimates of nucleated cell counts. The table came from immunoSEQ multiplex PCR; TCRdb's copy has only in-frame clones and leaves some out. V and J calls and clone size are given by that table; D and trimming were obtained from the DNA. The table has some 110,000 clones, roughly 75% seen once. CDR1 and CDR2 (germline): MDHEN, SYDVKM. Trimming at V came to 1 base and at J to 11 bases, leaving 9 bases not matched to a gene. This CDR3 has 14 residues. The chain employs TRBV28 and TRBJ1-1, with 8 bases identical to TRBD1. Sequencing used peripheral blood. This receptor was taken from a man between 60 and 75 years old with active or convalescent COVID-19. The DNA of the CDR3 is TGTGCCAGCAGTTTATCTTCCCGGACAGGGTATGCTTTCTTT. This codes for CASSLSSRTGYAFF.